This TCR beta chain was recorded in a study of neurological immune-mediated disorders. Details on this clonotype: A much larger clone sits a single nucleotide away, making a read error possible.

TCRdb independently ran MiXCR on the 5' RACE reads; one entry per CDR3 protein. The table lists some 78,000 distinct CDR3 sequences, 4.5% to 6.5% of them singletons. This CDR3 has 13 residues. The germline CDR1 and CDR2 sequences are KGHSH and LQKENI. Sequencing was carried out using PBMCs. V gene TRBV18 combines with J gene TRBJ2-2; no reliable D call. The sequence was collected from a woman between 25 and 40 years old with multiple sclerosis. The CDR3 region has the DNA TGTGCCAGCTCACCAACGAACACCAGGGAGCTGTTTTTT. It codes for CASSPTNTRELFF.